Described below is a single T cell receptor beta chain sequence and its context. The entry originates in a study of blood T cells in healthy people across ages. The second PCR ran about 6 to 12 cycles with a sample-barcoded 5' primer and J-beta primers. TCRdb re-called the 5' RACE reads with MiXCR, one entry per CDR3 protein. The sample lists about 780,000 distinct CDR3 sequences, under 30% occurring once. These data were likewise used in another study, on T cells of mothers and their children.

Material for sequencing was blood. This receptor was taken from a boy between 10 and 17 years old in good health.

The CDR3 here is CASSPPASQETQYF. CDR3 DNA: TGTGCCAGCTCACCCCCGGCTAGCCAAGAGACCCAGTACTTC. The V and J genes are TRBV18 and TRBJ2-5; D call uncertain. Trimming shortened V by 3 bases and J by 1 base, and 9 bases separated the two germline ends. CDR3 size: 14 residues. CDR1 is KGHSH and CDR2 is LQKENI in the germline V gene.